Sequencing of this TCR beta chain was carried out in a study of T cells after yellow fever vaccination. As for this clonotype: The antigen is not known.

CDR1 SGDLS and CDR2 YYNGEE come from the germline V gene. This CDR3 contains 16 residues. The V and J ends lost 3 bases and 2 bases respectively, with 15 bases between them. In TCRdb, the 5' RACE reads were re-called with MiXCR into one record per CDR3 protein. The sample shows under 700,000 distinct CDR3 sequences, 17% of them seen only once. Whole-study findings and limits: In FACS-sorted repertoires, abundant clonotypes from the bulk population could appear as contaminants.

The source of this sequence is a man aged 18 to 29 who received the YFV17D yellow fever vaccine. Sequencing used PBMCs, obtained 4 to 5 days after the first yellow fever vaccination. The chain uses TRBV9 and TRBJ2-1, with TRBD1 as a possible D gene (6 bases). DNA for the CDR3: TGTGCCAGCAGCGCCAACTGGGACAAAACCTACAATGAGCAGTTCTTC. It is translated as CASSANWDKTYNEQFF.